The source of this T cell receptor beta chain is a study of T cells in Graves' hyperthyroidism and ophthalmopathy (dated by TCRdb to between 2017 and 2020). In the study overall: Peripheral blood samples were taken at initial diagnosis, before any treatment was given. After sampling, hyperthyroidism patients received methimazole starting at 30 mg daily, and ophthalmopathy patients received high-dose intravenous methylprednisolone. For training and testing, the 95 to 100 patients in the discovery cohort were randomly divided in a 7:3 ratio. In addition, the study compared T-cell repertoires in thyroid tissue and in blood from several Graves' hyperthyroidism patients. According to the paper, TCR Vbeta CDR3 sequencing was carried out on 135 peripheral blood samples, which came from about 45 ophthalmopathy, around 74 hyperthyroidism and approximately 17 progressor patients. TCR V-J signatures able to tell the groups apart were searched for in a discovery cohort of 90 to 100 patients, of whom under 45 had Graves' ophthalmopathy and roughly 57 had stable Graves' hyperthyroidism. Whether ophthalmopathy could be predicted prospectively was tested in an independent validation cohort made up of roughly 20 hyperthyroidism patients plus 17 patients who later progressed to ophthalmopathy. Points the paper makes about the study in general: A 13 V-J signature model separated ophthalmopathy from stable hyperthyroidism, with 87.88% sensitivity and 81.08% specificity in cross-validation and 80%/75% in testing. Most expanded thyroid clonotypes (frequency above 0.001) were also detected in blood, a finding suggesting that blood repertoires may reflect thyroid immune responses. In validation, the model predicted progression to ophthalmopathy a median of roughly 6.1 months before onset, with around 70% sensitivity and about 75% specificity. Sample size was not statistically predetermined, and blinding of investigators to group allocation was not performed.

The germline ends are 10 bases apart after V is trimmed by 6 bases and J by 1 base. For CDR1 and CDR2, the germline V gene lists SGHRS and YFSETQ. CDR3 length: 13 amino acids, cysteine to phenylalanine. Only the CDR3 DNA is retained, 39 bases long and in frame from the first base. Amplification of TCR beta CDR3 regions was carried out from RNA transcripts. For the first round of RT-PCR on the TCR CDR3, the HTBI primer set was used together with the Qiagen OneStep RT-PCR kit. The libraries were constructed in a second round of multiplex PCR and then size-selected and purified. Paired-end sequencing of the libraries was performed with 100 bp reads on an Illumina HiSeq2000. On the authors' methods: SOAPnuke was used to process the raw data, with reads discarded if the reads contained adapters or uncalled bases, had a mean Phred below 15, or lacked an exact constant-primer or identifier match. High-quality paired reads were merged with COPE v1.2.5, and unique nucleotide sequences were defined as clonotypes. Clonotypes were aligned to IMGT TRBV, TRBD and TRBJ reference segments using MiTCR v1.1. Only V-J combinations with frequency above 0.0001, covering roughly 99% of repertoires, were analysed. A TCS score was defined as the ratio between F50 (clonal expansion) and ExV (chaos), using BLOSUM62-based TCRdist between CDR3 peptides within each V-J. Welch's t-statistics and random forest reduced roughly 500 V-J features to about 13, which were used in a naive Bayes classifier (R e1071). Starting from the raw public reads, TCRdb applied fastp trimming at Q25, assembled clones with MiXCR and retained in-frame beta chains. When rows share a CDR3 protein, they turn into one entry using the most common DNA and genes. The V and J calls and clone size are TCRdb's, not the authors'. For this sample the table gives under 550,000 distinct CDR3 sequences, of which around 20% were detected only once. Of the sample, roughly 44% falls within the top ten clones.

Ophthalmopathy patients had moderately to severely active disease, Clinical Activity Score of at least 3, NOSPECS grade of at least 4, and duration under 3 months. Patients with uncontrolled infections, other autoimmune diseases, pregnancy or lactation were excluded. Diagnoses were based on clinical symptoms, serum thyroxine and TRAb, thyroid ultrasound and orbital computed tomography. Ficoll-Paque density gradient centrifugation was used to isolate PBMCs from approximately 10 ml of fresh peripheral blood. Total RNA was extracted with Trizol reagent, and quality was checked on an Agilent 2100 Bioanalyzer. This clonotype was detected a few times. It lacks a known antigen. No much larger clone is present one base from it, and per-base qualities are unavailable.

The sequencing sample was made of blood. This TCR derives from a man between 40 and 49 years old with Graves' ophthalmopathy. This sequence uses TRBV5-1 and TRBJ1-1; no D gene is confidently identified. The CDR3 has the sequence CASTGSGNTEAFF. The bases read TGCGCCAGCACGGGTTCGGGGAACACTGAAGCTTTCTTT.